Presented here are 19 T cell receptor beta chains from one specimen sequenced in a study of CD4 T cells in relation to SARS-CoV-2 and coronaviruses. The table came from immunoSEQ multiplex PCR; TCRdb's copy has only in-frame clones and leaves some out. Among around 40,000 clones listed, 84% were seen once. Antigens of these TCRs are unknown. The specimen sequenced was naive CD4+ T cells from PBMCs, cultured in vitro. The subset was: naive CD4+ T cells isolated by negative enrichment. Receptors were obtained from an adult with COVID-19.

This clone was counted once. V gene TRBV5-4 combines with J gene TRBJ2-5; 15 bases align to TRBD2. This CDR3 spans 17 amino acids. Germline trimming cut 0 bases from V and 4 bases from J; bases unmatched to any gene: 4. Germline CDR1 SGHNT, CDR2 YYREEE (reference sequence). CDR3 in amino acids: CASSLDGLAGGGETQYF. CDR3 nucleotide sequence: TGTGCCAGCAGCTTGGACGGACTAGCGGGAGGGGGAGAGACCCAGTACTTC.

In nucleotides, the CDR3 is TGTGCCACCAGTGCCCTGGACAACCCCTACGAGCAGTACTTC. Amino acids: CATSALDNPYEQYF. This chain joins TRBV24-1 and TRBJ2-7; D is possibly TRBD1 (5 bases). Between the trimmed V and J ends, which lost 5 bases and 2 bases, there was a span of 12 bases. Germline V lookup: CDR1 KGHDR, CDR2 SFDVKD. The CDR3 is 14 residues long.

The V gene is TRBV25-1, the J gene TRBJ1-5; D might be TRBD1 (6 bases). This CDR3 comprises 14 residues. Germline CDR1 is MGHDK and CDR2 is SYGVNS. V lost 6 bases and J lost 4, with 13 bases in between. The CDR3 region is CASRETGDNQPQHF. The CDR3 DNA reads TGTGCCAGCAGAGAGACAGGAGATAATCAGCCCCAGCATTTT.

The CDR3 nucleotides are TGTGCCATCAGTGTTGATCCGGGGGCAGCCGGGGAGCTGTTTTTT. As protein: CAISVDPGAAGELFF. This chain connects TRBV10-3 to TRBJ2-2; D is perhaps TRBD1 or TRBD2 (6 bases each). The CDR3 runs 15 residues. Germline assignment: CDR1 ENHRY and CDR2 SYGVKD. Trimming left V 4 bases short and J 6 bases short, with 15 bases between.

The chain links TRBV18 to TRBJ1-1; D might be TRBD1 (6 bases). Per germline, CDR1 KGHSH and CDR2 LQKENI. CDR3 length equals 15 residues. Trimming shortened V by 3 bases and J by 11 bases, and 22 bases separated the two germline ends. CDR3 loop: CASSPHIDRYLNAFF. The CDR3 DNA reads TGTGCCAGCTCACCTCACATTGACAGGTACTTGAATGCTTTCTTT. Full variable domain (outside the CDR3, taken from reference TRBV18 and TRBJ1-1): NAGVMQNPRHLVRRRGQEARLRCSPMKGHSHVYWYRQLPEEGLKFMVYLQKENIIDESGMPKERFSAEFPKEGPSILRIQQVVRGDSAAYFCASSPHIDRYLNAFFGQGTRLTVV.

The chain employs TRBV7-2 and TRBJ2-7; 7 bases align to TRBD1. This CDR3 has 14 residues. The V gene's germline CDR1 is SGHTA and CDR2 FQGNSA. Trimming cost V 5 bases and J 6 bases; bases outside gene matches: 10. CDR3 protein: CASSQVGGRPEQYF. The CDR3 coding sequence is TGTGCCAGCAGCCAGGTAGGGGGCCGTCCCGAGCAGTACTTC.

In its sample, this clone was seen once. An end of the junction does not agree with germline; a read error may underlie this. The chain uses TRBV28 and TRBJ2-1; TRBD2 matches at 12 bases. This CDR3 is 21 amino acids long. Germline values: CDR1 MDHEN, CDR2 SYDVKM. CDR3 in DNA: TGTGTCAGCAGCCGGATCGGACTAGCGGGGTACCCTCCGGGGAGCGCTTCCGAGCAGTTCTTC. The encoded protein is CVSSRIGLAGYPPGSASEQFF.

The CDR3 DNA follows: TGTGCCAGCAGCCCCATAAAAGGGCCAGTCGGTTCACCCCTCCACTTT. This translates into CASSPIKGPVGSPLHF. The chain couples TRBV7-6 to TRBJ1-6; D is unresolved. CDR3 length: 16 amino acids. V was clipped by 5 bases and J by 9 bases, with 20 bases between them. Per the germline V gene, CDR1 is SGHVS and CDR2 is FNYEAQ.

The V call is TRBV30, the J call TRBJ1-6; D remains unclear. Germline CDR1 GTSNPN, CDR2 SVGIG (reference sequence). The CDR3 is 12 amino acids. V was trimmed by 5 bases and J by 5 bases, leaving 7 bases between them. The CDR3 sequence is CAWHRDNSPLHF. The CDR3 nucleotides read TGTGCCTGGCATAGAGATAATTCACCCCTCCACTTT.

This clone was seen once. The chain has TRBV18 and TRBJ2-3; TRBD2 aligns across 8 bases. The CDR3 length is 13 residues. J lost 6 bases, V lost 3 bases, and 2 bases had no gene match. Germline V CDR1 and CDR2: KGHSH, LQKENI. The CDR3 DNA follows: TGTGCCAGCTCACCGAGACTAGCGGATACGCAGTATTTT. Translated, it gives CASSPRLADTQYF.

The rearrangement links TRBV5-4 to TRBJ2-3; 8 bases map to TRBD1. With V trimmed by 2 bases and J by 6 bases, 8 bases remained unmatched. The CDR3 sequence is 15 residues long. Germline V gene data show CDR1 as SGHNT and CDR2 as YYREEE (reference sequence). The CDR3 DNA follows: TGTGCCAGCAGCTTCATGGACAGGGTAGTGGATACGCAGTATTTT. It codes for CASSFMDRVVDTQYF.

V gene TRBV4-3 combines with J gene TRBJ1-2; D is uncertain. Germline V gene sequence: CDR1 LGHNA, CDR2 YSLEER. The V end lost 9 bases, the J end lost 8 bases, and 22 bases lay between the germline ends. The CDR3 totals 14 residues. DNA for the CDR3: TGCGCCAGAGGGATCGGATCGGAACTAGTAGGCTACACCTTC. Translation gives CARGIGSELVGYTF.

The V call is TRBV28, the J call TRBJ2-7; 7 bases agree with TRBD1. V dropped 7 bases and J dropped 2; count of bases not matched to a gene: 11. The germline CDR1 and CDR2 sequences are MDHEN and SYDVKM. The CDR3 has 15 amino acids. As DNA, the CDR3 is TGTGCCAGCAATTCGGGGACAGTCGGAGCCTACGAGCAGTACTTC. Its translation is CASNSGTVGAYEQYF.

The V and J genes are TRBV5-1 and TRBJ2-2; perhaps D is TRBD1 or TRBD2 (5 bases each). The CDR3 is made up of 17 amino acids. Trimming cost V 3 bases and J 0 bases, with 15 bases left between them. The germline V gene has CDR1 SGHRS and CDR2 YFSETQ. The CDR3 coding sequence is TGCGCCAGCAGCTCTACACCGGGACGGACGAACACCGGGGAGCTGTTTTTT. Encoded protein: CASSSTPGRTNTGELFF.

The V and J genes are TRBV6-5 and TRBJ2-6; no definite D call. V was pared by 6 bases and J by 0 bases, with 6 bases between. The germline gives CDR1 MNHEY, CDR2 SVGAGI. The CDR3 consists of 14 residues. This CDR3 reads CASSRTSGANVLTF. The CDR3 DNA is TGTGCCAGCAGCAGGACCTCTGGGGCCAACGTCCTGACTTTC.

For the CDR3, the DNA is TGTGCCAGCAGCAACGGACTAGCGGGAGTCTTGGGCACCGGGGAGCTGTTTTTT. This translates into CASSNGLAGVLGTGELFF. The genes are TRBV5-4 and TRBJ2-2; 13 nucleotides align to TRBD2. Germline assignment: CDR1 SGHNT and CDR2 YYREEE (reference sequence). There are 18 residues in the CDR3. Losses at the gene ends were 4 bases for V and 4 bases for J; bases not matched to a gene: 10.

The rearrangement links TRBV2 to TRBJ2-1; 8 positions match TRBD1. The CDR3 extends over 11 amino acids. Germline trimming cut 6 bases from V and 15 bases from J; bases unmatched to any gene: 7. Germline CDR1 SNHLY, CDR2 FYNNEI. The CDR3 loop is CASRGTGTLFF. The CDR3 coding sequence is TGTGCCAGCAGGGGGACAGGCACGCTGTTCTTC.

The rearrangement joins TRBV3-1 (or the pseudogene TRBV3-2) to TRBJ2-3; TRBD2 matches 10 bases. The V gene end was trimmed by 5 bases and the J gene end by 4 bases; junction bases not matched to a gene: 9. CDR3 length: 16 amino acids. Germline values: CDR1 LGHDT, CDR2 YNNKEL (reference sequence). The CDR3 nucleotides are TGTGCCAGCAGCTATGCTAGCGGGAGTATATCAGATACGCAGTATTTT. Amino acids: CASSYASGSISDTQYF.

V is TRBV19 and J is TRBJ1-5; tentatively, D is TRBD1 (5 bases). The germline gives CDR1 LNHDA, CDR2 SQIVND (reference sequence). The V end was cut by 5 bases, the J end by 2 bases, with 31 bases between. The CDR3 totals 21 residues. This CDR3 is CASSHNAGGGALAMGNQPQHF. CDR3 bases: TGTGCCAGTAGTCACAACGCGGGGGGAGGGGCGCTGGCTATGGGCAATCAGCCCCAGCATTTT.